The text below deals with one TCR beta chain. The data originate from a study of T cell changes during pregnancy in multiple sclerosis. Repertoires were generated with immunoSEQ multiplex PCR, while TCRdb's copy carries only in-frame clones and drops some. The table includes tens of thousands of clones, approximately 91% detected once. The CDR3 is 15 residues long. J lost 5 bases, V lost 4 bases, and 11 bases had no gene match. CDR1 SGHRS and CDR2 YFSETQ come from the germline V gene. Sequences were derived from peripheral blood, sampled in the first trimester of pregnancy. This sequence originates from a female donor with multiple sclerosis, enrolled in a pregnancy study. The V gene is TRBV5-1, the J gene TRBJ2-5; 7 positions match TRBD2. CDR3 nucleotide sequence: TGCGCCAGCAGCGTAGTTGGCGGGAGATGGGAGACCCAGTACTTC. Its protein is CASSVVGGRWETQYF.